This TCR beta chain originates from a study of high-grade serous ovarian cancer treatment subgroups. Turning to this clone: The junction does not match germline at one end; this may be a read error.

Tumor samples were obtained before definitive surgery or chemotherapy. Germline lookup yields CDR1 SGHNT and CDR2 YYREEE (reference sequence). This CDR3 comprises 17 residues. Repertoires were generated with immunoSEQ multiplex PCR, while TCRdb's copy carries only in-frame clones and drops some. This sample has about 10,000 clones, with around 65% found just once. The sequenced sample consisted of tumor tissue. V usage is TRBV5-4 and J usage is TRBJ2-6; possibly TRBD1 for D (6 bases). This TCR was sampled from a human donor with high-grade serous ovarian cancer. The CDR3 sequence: CASSQDGDNSGANVLTF. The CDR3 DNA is TGCGCCAGCAGCCAAGACGGGGACAACTCTGGGGCCAACGTCCTGACTTTC.